The entry below describes one T cell receptor beta chain. The entry originates in a study of T cell responses to AZD1222 COVID-19 vaccine. Whole-study context: Second doses that came at about 4 or about 12 weeks were put together.

Sequenced by immunoSEQ multiplex PCR; TCRdb stores in-frame clones only, minus some. The sample includes around 50,000 clones, 84% of them seen just once. V was trimmed by 7 bases and J by 4 bases, leaving 16 bases between them. The CDR3 length is 14 residues. CDR1 is LNHDA and CDR2 is SQIVND in the germline V gene (reference sequence). Sequencing used peripheral blood, obtained on day 0 of AZD1222 vaccination. The origin of this receptor is an adult in good health. The V and J genes are TRBV19 and TRBJ1-2, with D hard to call. CDR3 residues: CASTPPGLIYGYTF. The DNA for the CDR3 is TGTGCCAGTACCCCCCCCGGGCTCATCTATGGCTACACCTTC.